These 19 T cell receptor beta chains originate from one sample sequenced in a study of identical twins. TCRdb processed the 5' RACE reads anew with MiXCR; each CDR3 protein has one entry. The profile covers just under 650,000 distinct CDR3 sequences, with roughly 6.6% appearing a single time and around 1.6% taken by the ten largest. These same records also appear under a second study, on yellow fever vaccine responses in identical twins.

Sequenced: PBMCs. Source of these receptors: a woman aged 18 to 35 in good health.

Ten or more counts support this clonotype. The chain employs TRBV5-6 and TRBJ1-1; D not resolved. The CDR3 has 12 residues. Per germline, CDR1 SGHDT and CDR2 YYEEEE. The V end lost 1 base, the J end lost 3 bases, and 4 bases lay between the germline ends. The CDR3 bases are TGTGCCAGCAGCTTGCCGGACACTGAAGCTTTCTTT. Translation: CASSLPDTEAFF.

This clonotype came up many times. The chain has TRBV24-1 and TRBJ2-2; TRBD1 might be the D (5 bases). V was cut by 10 bases and J by 3 bases, with 14 bases left in between. This CDR3 is built from 14 residues. CDR1 is KGHDR, CDR2 SFDVKD, per germline. CDR3 loop: CATKSRVDTGELFF. The CDR3 bases are TGTGCCACTAAATCCAGGGTCGACACCGGGGAGCTGTTTTTT.

The table lists this clonotype with many counts. The V and J genes are TRBV3-1 and TRBJ2-1, with TRBD2 matching over 11 bases. Losses at the gene ends were 1 base for V and 7 bases for J; bases not matched to a gene: 6. Germline CDR1 LGHDT, CDR2 YNNKEL (reference sequence). This CDR3 has 16 amino acids. CDR3 bases: TGTGCCAGCAGCCAAGCGGGGACTAGCGGAGCAAATGAGCAGTTCTTC. This sequence encodes CASSQAGTSGANEQFF.

The chain has TRBV4-1 and TRBJ1-3; D remains unclear. The germline V gene has CDR1 MGHRA and CDR2 YSYEKL. This CDR3 comprises 17 residues. Trimming removed 3 bases from V and 1 base from J, with 16 bases in between. The DNA of the CDR3 is TGCGCCAGCAGCCAGAAAGACGAGGGTTTGTCTGGAAACACCATATATTTT. Its protein product is CASSQKDEGLSGNTIYF.

This clonotype has a count of ten or more. The rearrangement uses TRBV5-1 and TRBJ2-3; 7 nucleotides agree with TRBD2. This CDR3 is built from 15 residues. J lost 4 bases, V lost 2 bases, and 7 bases had no gene match. Per germline, CDR1 SGHRS and CDR2 YFSETQ. The CDR3, as DNA: TGCGCCAGCAGCTTCCGCGGGAGCCTGGCAGATACGCAGTATTTT. Amino acid sequence: CASSFRGSLADTQYF.

The V and J genes are TRBV18 and TRBJ1-1; possible D gene TRBD1, 6 bases. V was pared by 10 bases and J by 5 bases, with 11 bases between. Germline lookup yields CDR1 KGHSH and CDR2 LQKENI. This CDR3 contains 11 residues. The CDR3 is CATEGGTEAFF. The CDR3 bases are TGTGCCACCGAAGGGGGGACTGAAGCTTTCTTT.

There are a few counts of this clonotype. The V and J genes are TRBV9 and TRBJ2-5; 7 bases line up with TRBD1. The CDR3 covers 14 residues. Unmatched junction bases numbered 4, after V lost 2 bases and J lost 3 bases. The V gene's germline CDR1 is SGDLS and CDR2 YYNGEE. The CDR3: CASSVGTAKETQYF. For the CDR3, the DNA is TGTGCCAGCAGCGTCGGGACAGCTAAAGAGACCCAGTACTTC.

This clonotype has a handful of counts. This chain uses TRBV5-1 with TRBJ2-2; possible D gene TRBD2, 5 bases. This CDR3 contains 15 residues. CDR1 is SGHRS, CDR2 YFSETQ, per germline. The ends were cut back, 3 bases at V and 2 bases at J, with 11 bases in the middle. The CDR3 nucleotides are TGCGCCAGCAGCTACGAACGGGAAAACACCGGGGAGCTGTTTTTT. It is translated as CASSYERENTGELFF.

In this sample, this clonotype turned up a few times. The chain uses TRBV6-5 and TRBJ1-1; TRBD1 is a possible D gene (6 bases). V lost 2 bases to trimming and J lost 5 bases, with 12 bases between them. Germline V lookup: CDR1 MNHEY, CDR2 SVGAGI. There are 14 residues in the CDR3. The CDR3 DNA sequence: TGTGCCAGCAGTTACGTACAGGGAGAAACTGAAGCTTTCTTT. Translating it yields CASSYVQGETEAFF.

V is TRBV28 and J is TRBJ1-1, with D possibly being TRBD1 (5 bases). Trimming pared 3 bases from V and 0 bases from J, leaving 11 bases between. The CDR3 extends over 15 amino acids. The germline CDR1 and CDR2 sequences are MDHEN and SYDVKM. Here the CDR3 DNA reads TGTGCCAGCAGTTTCCTAGGACAATTGAACACTGAAGCTTTCTTT. It translates to CASSFLGQLNTEAFF.

The chain employs TRBV15 and TRBJ1-5, with 7 bases fitting TRBD1. CDR1 and CDR2 (germline): LNHNV, YYDKDF (reference sequence). The CDR3 has 15 residues. The J segment lost 0 bases and the V segment lost 4 bases, leaving 3 bases of the junction unmatched. CDR3 sequence (DNA): TGTGCCACCAGCAAGGGACAGTTTAGCAATCAGCCCCAGCATTTT. Translating it yields CATSKGQFSNQPQHF.

This clonotype was seen more than once but under ten times. The genes are TRBV9 and TRBJ2-1; 9 bases align to TRBD2. Germline CDR1 reads SGDLS; CDR2 reads YYNGEE. The CDR3 is 16 residues long. With 4 bases clipped from V and 6 bases from J, the junction kept 11 bases outside the gene matches. The CDR3 DNA reads as TGTGCCAGCAGCCCGATAGCGGGAGAGGGCCGCAATGAGCAGTTCTTC. Its protein is CASSPIAGEGRNEQFF.

The V gene is TRBV11-2, the J gene TRBJ1-5; 8 bases match TRBD1. The CDR3 loop spans 20 amino acids. Trimming at V came to 1 base and at J to 0 bases, leaving 14 bases not matched to a gene. Germline assignment: CDR1 SGHAT and CDR2 FQNNGV. The CDR3 coding sequence is TGTGCCAGCAGCTTAGTTCCGGGTTGGGGGACAGGATATAGCAATCAGCCCCAGCATTTT. This sequence encodes CASSLVPGWGTGYSNQPQHF. The full variable domain, completed using reference TRBV11-2 and TRBJ1-5, is EAGVAQSPRYKIIEKRQSVAFWCNPISGHATLYWYQQILGQGPKLLIQFQNNGVVDDSQLPKDRFSAERLKGVDSTLKIQPAKLEDSAVYLCASSLVPGWGTGYSNQPQHFGDGTRLSIL.

This clonotype came up a few times. DNA for the CDR3: TGCGCCAGCAGCAACCCCGGGACAGGGAACACCGGGGAGCTGTTTTTT. Protein product: CASSNPGTGNTGELFF. V is TRBV5-1 and J is TRBJ2-2; 8 positions match TRBD1. The V and J ends lost 4 bases and 1 base, in that order; junction bases with no gene match: 6. The CDR3 length is 16 residues. Germline CDR1 reads SGHRS; CDR2 reads YFSETQ.

The rearrangement uses TRBV10-3 and TRBJ2-3; no definite D call. The V gene lost 10 bases and the J gene lost 5 bases, with 10 bases spanning the gap. Per the germline V gene, CDR1 is ENHRY and CDR2 is SYGVKD. The CDR3 spans 11 residues. The CDR3 sequence is CATYYGDTQYF. CDR3 in DNA: TGTGCCACCTATTATGGAGATACGCAGTATTTT.

This clonotype was counted between two and nine times. The genes are TRBV12-3 or TRBV12-4 and TRBJ2-6; the D gene is possibly TRBD2 (6 bases). The length of the CDR3 is 17 residues. V dropped 5 bases and J dropped 2 bases, with 16 bases sitting between them. In DNA, the CDR3 is TGTGCCAGCAGTATCGTTAGCGGAGACGCTGGGGCCAACGTCCTGACTTTC. Translating it yields CASSIVSGDAGANVLTF.

The genes are TRBV7-9 and TRBJ2-3; perhaps TRBD1 as D (6 bases). Looked up from germline, CDR1 is SEHNR and CDR2 is FQNEAQ (reference sequence). The CDR3 is 14 residues long. V was trimmed by 5 bases and J by 8 bases, leaving 17 bases between them. This CDR3 reads CASSPKPTGSTQYF. The CDR3 DNA reads TGTGCCAGCAGCCCGAAGCCTACAGGGAGTACGCAGTATTTT.

The rearrangement uses TRBV7-9 and TRBJ1-4; D is perhaps TRBD1 (6 bases). The CDR3 runs to 15 residues. CDR1 SEHNR and CDR2 FQNEAQ come from the germline V gene (reference sequence). Trimming pared 5 bases from V and 5 bases from J, leaving 15 bases between. The CDR3 DNA reads as TGTGCCAGCAGCCAACAGGGTTCGGGGAATGAAAAACTGTTTTTT. This encodes CASSQQGSGNEKLFF.

This clonotype was found a few times. The chain is built from TRBV3-1 and TRBJ2-1; TRBD2 matches at 14 bases. Germline values: CDR1 LGHDT, CDR2 YNNKEL (reference sequence). This CDR3 comprises 15 residues. Trimming took 5 bases from V and 8 from J; bases not matched to a gene: 5. This CDR3 reads CASSYGTSGSDEQFF. Here the CDR3 DNA reads TGTGCCAGCAGCTACGGGACTAGCGGGAGCGATGAGCAGTTCTTC.